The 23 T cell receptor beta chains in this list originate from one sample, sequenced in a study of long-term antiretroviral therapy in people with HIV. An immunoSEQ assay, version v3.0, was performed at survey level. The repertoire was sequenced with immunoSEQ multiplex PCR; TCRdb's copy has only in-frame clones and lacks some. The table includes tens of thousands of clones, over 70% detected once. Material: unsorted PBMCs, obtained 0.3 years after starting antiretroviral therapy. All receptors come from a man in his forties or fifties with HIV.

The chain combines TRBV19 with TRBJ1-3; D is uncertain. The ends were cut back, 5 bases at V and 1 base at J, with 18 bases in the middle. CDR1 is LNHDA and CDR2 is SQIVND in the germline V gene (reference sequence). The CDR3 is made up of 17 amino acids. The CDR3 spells CASSEEQSARSGNTIYF. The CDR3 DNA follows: TGTGCCAGTAGTGAAGAACAGTCCGCACGGTCTGGAAACACCATATATTTT. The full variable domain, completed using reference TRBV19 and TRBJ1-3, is DGGITQSPKYLFRKEGQNVTLSCEQNLNHDAMYWYRQDPGQGLRLIYYSQIVNDFQKGDIAEGYSVSREKKESFPLTVTSAQKNPTAFYLCASSEEQSARSGNTIYFGEGSWLTVV.

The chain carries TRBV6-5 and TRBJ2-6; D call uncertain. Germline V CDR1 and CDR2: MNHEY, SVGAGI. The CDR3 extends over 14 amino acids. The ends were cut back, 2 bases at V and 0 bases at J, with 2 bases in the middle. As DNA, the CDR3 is TGTGCCAGCAGTTACACCTCTGGGGCCAACGTCCTGACTTTC. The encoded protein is CASSYTSGANVLTF.

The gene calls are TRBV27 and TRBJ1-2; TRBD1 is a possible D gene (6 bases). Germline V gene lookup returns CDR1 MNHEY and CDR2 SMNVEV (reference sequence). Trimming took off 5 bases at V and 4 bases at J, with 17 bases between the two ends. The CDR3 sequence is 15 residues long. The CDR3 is CASSPRPGQTYGYTF. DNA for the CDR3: TGTGCCAGCAGTCCACGACCCGGACAGACCTATGGCTACACCTTC.

CDR3 sequence reads: CASSLLGPMGNQPQHF. In nucleotides, the CDR3 is TGTGCCAGCAGCTTACTAGGGCCTATGGGCAATCAGCCCCAGCATTTT. The V call is TRBV7-2, the J call TRBJ1-5; D gene uncertain. The CDR3 runs to 16 residues. CDR1 is SGHTA and CDR2 is FQGNSA in the germline V gene. The V end was cut by 2 bases, the J end by 2 bases, with 13 bases between. Drawing the rest from reference TRBV7-2 and TRBJ1-5, the complete variable domain is GAGVSQSPSNKVTEKGKDVELRCDPISGHTALYWYRQSLGQGLEFLIYFQGNSAPDKSGLPSDRFSAERTGGSVSTLTIQRTQQEDSAVYLCASSLLGPMGNQPQHFGDGTRLSIL.

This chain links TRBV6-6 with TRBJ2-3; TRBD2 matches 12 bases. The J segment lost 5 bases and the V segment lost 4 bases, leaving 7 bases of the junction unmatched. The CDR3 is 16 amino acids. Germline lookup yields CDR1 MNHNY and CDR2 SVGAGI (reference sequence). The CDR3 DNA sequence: TGTGCCAGCAGTTCGAGACTAGCGGGGGAGAAAGATACGCAGTATTTT. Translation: CASSSRLAGEKDTQYF.

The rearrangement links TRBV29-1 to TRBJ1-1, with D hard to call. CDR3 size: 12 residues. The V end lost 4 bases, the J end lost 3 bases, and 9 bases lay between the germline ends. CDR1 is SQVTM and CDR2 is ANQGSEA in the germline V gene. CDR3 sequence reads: CSVVRGHTEAFF. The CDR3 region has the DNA TGCAGCGTTGTCCGGGGTCACACTGAAGCTTTCTTT.

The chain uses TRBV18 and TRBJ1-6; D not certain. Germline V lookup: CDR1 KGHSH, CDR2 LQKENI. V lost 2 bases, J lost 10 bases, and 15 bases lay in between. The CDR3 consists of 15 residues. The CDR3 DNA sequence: TGTGCCAGCTCACCAGAAATGGGGAATGGGTCACCCCTCCACTTT. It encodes CASSPEMGNGSPLHF.

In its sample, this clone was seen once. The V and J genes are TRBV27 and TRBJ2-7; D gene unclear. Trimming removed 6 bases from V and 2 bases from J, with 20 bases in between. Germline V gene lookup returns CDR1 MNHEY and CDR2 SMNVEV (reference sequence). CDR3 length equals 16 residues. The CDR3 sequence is CASRPSVSQYPYEQYF. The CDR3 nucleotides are TGTGCCAGCAGACCCTCCGTATCGCAGTACCCCTACGAGCAGTACTTC.

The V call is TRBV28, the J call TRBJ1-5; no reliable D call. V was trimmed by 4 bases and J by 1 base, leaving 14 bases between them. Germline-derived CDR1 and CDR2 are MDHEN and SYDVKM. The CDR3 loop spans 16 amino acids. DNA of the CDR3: TGTGCCAGCAGTTCAGCCTCGGACGGAAGCAATCAGCCCCAGCATTTT. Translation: CASSSASDGSNQPQHF. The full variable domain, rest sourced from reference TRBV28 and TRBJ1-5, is DVKVTQSSRYLVKRTGEKVFLECVQDMDHENMFWYRQDPGLGLRLIYFSYDVKMKEKGDIPEGYSVSREKKERFSLILESASTNQTSMYLCASSSASDGSNQPQHFGDGTRLSIL.

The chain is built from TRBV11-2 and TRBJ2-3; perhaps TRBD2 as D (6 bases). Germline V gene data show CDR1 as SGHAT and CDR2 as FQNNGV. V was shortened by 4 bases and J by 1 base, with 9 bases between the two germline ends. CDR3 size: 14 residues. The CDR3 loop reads CASSSWGGTDTQYF. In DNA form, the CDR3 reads TGTGCCAGCAGCTCTTGGGGGGGCACAGATACGCAGTATTTT.

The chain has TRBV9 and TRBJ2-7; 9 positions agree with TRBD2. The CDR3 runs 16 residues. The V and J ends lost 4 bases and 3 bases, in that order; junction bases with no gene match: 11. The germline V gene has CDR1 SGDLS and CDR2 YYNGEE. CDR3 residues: CASSSQTSGGVYEQYF. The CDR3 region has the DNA TGTGCCAGCAGCTCCCAGACTAGCGGCGGCGTCTACGAGCAGTACTTC. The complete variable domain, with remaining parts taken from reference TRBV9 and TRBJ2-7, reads DSGVTQTPKHLITATGQRVTLRCSPRSGDLSVYWYQQSLDQGLQFLIQYYNGEERAKGNILERFSAQQFPDLHSELNLSSLELGDSALYFCASSSQTSGGVYEQYFGPGTRLTVT.

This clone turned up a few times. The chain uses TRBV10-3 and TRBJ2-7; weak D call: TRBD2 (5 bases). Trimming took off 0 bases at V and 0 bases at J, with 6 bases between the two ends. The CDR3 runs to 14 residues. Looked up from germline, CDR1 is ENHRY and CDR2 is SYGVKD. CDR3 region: CAISESAVSYEQYF. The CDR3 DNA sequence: TGTGCCATCAGTGAGTCAGCGGTCTCCTACGAGCAGTACTTC.

This CDR3 is CSVDLQGTEAFF. The CDR3 coding sequence is TGCAGCGTTGACCTACAGGGGACTGAAGCTTTCTTT. The genes are TRBV29-1 and TRBJ1-1; 7 bases are shared with TRBD1. The CDR3 contains 12 residues. V gave up 3 bases and J gave up 5 bases; unmatched junction bases: 3. The V gene's germline CDR1 is SQVTM and CDR2 ANQGSEA.

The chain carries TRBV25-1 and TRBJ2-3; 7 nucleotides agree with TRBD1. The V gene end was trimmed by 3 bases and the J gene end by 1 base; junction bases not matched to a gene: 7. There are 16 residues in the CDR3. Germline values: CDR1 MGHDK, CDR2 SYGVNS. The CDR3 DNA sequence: TGTGCCAGCAGTGAGGTAATAGGGGGCGGCACAGATACGCAGTATTTT. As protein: CASSEVIGGGTDTQYF. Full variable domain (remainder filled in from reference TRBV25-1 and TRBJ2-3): EADIYQTPRYLVIGTGKKITLECSQTMGHDKMYWYQQDPGMELHLIHYSYGVNSTEKGDLSSESTVSRIRTEHFPLTLESARPSHTSQYLCASSEVIGGGTDTQYFGPGTRLTVL.

The CDR3 here is CASSPLAGSNTDTQYF. CDR3 nucleotide sequence: TGTGCCAGCTCTCCCTTAGCGGGGTCCAACACAGATACGCAGTATTTT. The rearrangement links TRBV18 to TRBJ2-3; 8 bases match TRBD2. This CDR3 contains 16 residues. Trimming took 6 bases from V and 2 from J; bases not matched to a gene: 10. CDR1 and CDR2 from the germline V gene are KGHSH and LQKENI.

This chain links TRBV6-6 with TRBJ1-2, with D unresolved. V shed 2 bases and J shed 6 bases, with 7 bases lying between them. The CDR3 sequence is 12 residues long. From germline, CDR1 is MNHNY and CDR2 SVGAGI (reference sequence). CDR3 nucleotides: TGTGCCAGCAGTTACGAGGTAGATGGCTACACCTTC. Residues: CASSYEVDGYTF.

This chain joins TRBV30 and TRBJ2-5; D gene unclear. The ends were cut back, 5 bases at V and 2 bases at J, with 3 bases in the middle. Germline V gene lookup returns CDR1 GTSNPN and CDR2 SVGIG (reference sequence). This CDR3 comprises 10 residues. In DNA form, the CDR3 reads TGTGCCTGGTCACAAGAGACCCAGTACTTC. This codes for CAWSQETQYF.

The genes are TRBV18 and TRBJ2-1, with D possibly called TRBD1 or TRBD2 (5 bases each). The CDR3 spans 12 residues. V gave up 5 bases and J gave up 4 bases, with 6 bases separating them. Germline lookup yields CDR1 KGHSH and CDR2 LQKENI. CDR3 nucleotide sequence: TGTGCCAGCTCAGGGGGATACAATGAGCAGTTCTTC. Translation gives CASSGGYNEQFF.

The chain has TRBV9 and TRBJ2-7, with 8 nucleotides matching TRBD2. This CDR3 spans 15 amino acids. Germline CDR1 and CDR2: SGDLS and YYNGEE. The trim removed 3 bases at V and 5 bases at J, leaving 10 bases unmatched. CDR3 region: CASSARDGGANEQYF. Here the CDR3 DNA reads TGTGCCAGCAGCGCCCGGGACGGGGGGGCCAACGAGCAGTACTTC.

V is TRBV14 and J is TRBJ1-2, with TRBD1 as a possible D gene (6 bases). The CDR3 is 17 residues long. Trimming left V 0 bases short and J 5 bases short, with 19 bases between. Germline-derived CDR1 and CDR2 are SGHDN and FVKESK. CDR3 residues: CASSQDLGGARVYGYTF. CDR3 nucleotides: TGTGCCAGCAGCCAAGATCTCGGGGGGGCGCGAGTTTATGGCTACACCTTC.

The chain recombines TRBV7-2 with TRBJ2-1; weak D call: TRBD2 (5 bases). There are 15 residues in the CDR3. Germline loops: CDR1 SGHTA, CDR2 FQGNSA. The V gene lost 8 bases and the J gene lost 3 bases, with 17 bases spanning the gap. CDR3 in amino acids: CASGLQLGSYNEQFF. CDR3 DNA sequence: TGTGCCAGCGGATTGCAATTGGGGAGCTACAATGAGCAGTTCTTC.

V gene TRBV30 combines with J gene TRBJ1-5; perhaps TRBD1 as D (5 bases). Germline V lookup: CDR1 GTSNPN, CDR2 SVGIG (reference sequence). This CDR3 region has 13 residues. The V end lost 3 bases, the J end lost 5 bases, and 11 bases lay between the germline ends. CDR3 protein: CAWREGAYQPQHF. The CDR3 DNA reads TGTGCCTGGAGGGAAGGGGCTTATCAGCCCCAGCATTTT.

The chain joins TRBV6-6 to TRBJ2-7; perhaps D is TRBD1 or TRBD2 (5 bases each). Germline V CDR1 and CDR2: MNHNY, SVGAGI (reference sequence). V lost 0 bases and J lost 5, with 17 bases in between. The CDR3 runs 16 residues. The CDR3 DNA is TGTGCCAGCAGTTACTCGAACTTTCGGGGCGAGAACGAGCAGTACTTC. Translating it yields CASSYSNFRGENEQYF.